This T cell receptor (beta chain) was recorded in a study of spatial heterogeneity in lung cancer. As for the study in general: Consistently, beta-chain sequences turned up in larger numbers than alpha-chain sequences did. Each unique TCR and UMI combination was seen more than ten times on average in raw reads.

Time point noted: sample taken at primary tumor resection. Unsorted whole RNA samples from tumor, nontumor lung or frozen PBMC were sequenced. The cohort: approximately 66 early-stage, untreated non-small cell lung cancer patients. This clonotype has ten or more counts. A distinct unique molecular identifier was carried by each TCR cDNA molecule. TCRdb re-analysed the 5' RACE reads in MiXCR, keeping a single row per CDR3 protein. This sample yields about 38,000 distinct CDR3 sequences, of which less than 5.5% are seen a single time; more than 20% belongs to the top ten. The sample here was PBMCs, taken at surgery. The TCR comes from a female donor with early-stage non-small cell lung cancer.

CDR3 sequence reads: CATSREYAGGRLQPQHF. The CDR3 DNA follows: TGTGCCACCAGCAGAGAATATGCAGGGGGGCGATTGCAGCCCCAGCATTTT. V is TRBV15 and J is TRBJ1-5; 7 bases are shared with TRBD1. J gave up 7 bases and V 0 bases, and 12 bases lay outside the gene matches. The CDR3 contains 17 residues. Germline values: CDR1 LNHNV, CDR2 YYDKDF (reference sequence).